This TCR beta chain comes out of a study of T-cell reconstitution after alpha-beta-depleted transplantation in children. Overall study findings and caveats: Surviving thymic progenitors and recipient T cells were the source of high TCRbeta diversity at day 60 in some patients. One year after transplant, T-cell counts and diversity came mostly from newly produced T cells. Reportedly, only several hundred clones from non-depleted graft cells drove alpha-beta T-cell counts at about two months.

With respect to this clonotype: Its antigen remains unidentified.

Using unique molecular identifiers, the investigators prepared the TCRbeta library. One entry per CDR3 protein, called by TCRdb with MiXCR from the PCR reads. The table records roughly 570,000 distinct CDR3 sequences, 20% to 30% of them present only once. The V and J ends lost 2 bases and 7 bases, in that order; junction bases with no gene match: 19. Germline lookup yields CDR1 MGHRA and CDR2 YSYEKL. The CDR3 spans 20 residues. The TCR comes from a boy in the first two years of life with Wiskott-Aldrich syndrome, due to receive a stem cell transplant. Material: PBMCs, obtained before TCRalphabeta/CD19-depleted stem cell transplant. The chain uses TRBV4-1 and TRBJ1-6; TRBD1 aligns across 8 bases. The CDR3, as DNA: TGCGCCAGCAGCCAAAAAGCCGGGGCAGGGGGCTTTTTCGCCAATTCACCCCTCCACTTT. Translated, it gives CASSQKAGAGGFFANSPLHF.